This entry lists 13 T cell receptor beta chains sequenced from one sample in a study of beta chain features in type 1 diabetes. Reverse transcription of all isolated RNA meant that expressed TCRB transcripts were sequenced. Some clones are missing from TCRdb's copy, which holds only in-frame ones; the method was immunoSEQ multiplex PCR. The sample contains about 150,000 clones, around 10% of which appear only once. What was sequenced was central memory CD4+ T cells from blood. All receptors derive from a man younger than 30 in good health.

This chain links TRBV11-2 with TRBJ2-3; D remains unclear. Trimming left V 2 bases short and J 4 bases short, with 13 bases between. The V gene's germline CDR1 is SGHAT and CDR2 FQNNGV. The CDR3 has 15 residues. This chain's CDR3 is CASSLFSYPADTQYF. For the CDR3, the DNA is TGTGCCAGCAGCTTATTTTCTTACCCGGCAGATACGCAGTATTTT.

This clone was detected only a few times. CDR3 DNA sequence: TGTGCCAGCAGCTTAGATGGGGGGCACCAAGAGACCCAGTACTTC. It encodes CASSLDGGHQETQYF. The genes are TRBV7-9 and TRBJ2-5; TRBD1 or TRBD2 may be the D gene (6 bases each). Germline lookup yields CDR1 SEHNR and CDR2 FQNEAQ (reference sequence). Trimming left V 1 base short and J 0 bases short, with 9 bases between. CDR3 length: 15 amino acids.

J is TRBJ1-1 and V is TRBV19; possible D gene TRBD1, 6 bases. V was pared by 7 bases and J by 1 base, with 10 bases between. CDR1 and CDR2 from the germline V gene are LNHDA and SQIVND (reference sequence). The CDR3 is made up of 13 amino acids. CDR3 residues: CASTWTENTEAFF. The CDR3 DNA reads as TGTGCCAGTACCTGGACAGAGAACACTGAAGCTTTCTTT. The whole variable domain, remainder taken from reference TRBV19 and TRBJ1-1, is DGGITQSPKYLFRKEGQNVTLSCEQNLNHDAMYWYRQDPGQGLRLIYYSQIVNDFQKGDIAEGYSVSREKKESFPLTVTSAQKNPTAFYLCASTWTENTEAFFGQGTRLTVV.

The CDR3 sequence is CASSVGRTPQETQYF. CDR3 in DNA: TGTGCCAGCAGCGTCGGACGGACTCCACAAGAGACCCAGTACTTC. The V gene is TRBV9, the J gene TRBJ2-5; D may be TRBD2 (5 bases). Trimming removed 2 bases from V and 2 bases from J, with 13 bases in between. The length of the CDR3 is 15 residues. Looked up from germline, CDR1 is SGDLS and CDR2 is YYNGEE.

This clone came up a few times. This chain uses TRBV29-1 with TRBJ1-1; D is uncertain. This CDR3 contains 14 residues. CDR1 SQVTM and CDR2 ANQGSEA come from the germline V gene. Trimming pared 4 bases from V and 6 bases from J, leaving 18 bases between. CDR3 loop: CSVVETRVWSEAFF. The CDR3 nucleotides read TGCAGCGTTGTGGAGACGCGGGTTTGGTCTGAAGCTTTCTTT.

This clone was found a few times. CDR3 region: CVASGRAYNEQFF. DNA of the CDR3: TGTGTTGCTAGCGGGAGGGCCTACAATGAGCAGTTCTTC. The rearrangement joins TRBV28 to TRBJ2-1, with TRBD2 identical over 12 bases. The length of the CDR3 is 13 residues. Germline CDR1 and CDR2: MDHEN and SYDVKM.

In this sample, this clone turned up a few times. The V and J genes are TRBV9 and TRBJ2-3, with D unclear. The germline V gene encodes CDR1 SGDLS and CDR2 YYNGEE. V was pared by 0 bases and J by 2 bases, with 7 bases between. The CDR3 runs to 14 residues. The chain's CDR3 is CASSVDRYTDTQYF. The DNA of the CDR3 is TGTGCCAGCAGCGTAGACCGGTACACAGATACGCAGTATTTT.

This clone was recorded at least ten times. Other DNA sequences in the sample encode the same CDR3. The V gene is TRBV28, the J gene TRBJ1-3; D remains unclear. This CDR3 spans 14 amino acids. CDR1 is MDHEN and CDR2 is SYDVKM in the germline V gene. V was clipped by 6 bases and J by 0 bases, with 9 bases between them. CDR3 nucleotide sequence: TGTGCCAGCAGGGGAACTGGCTCTGGAAACACCATATATTTT. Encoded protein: CASRGTGSGNTIYF.

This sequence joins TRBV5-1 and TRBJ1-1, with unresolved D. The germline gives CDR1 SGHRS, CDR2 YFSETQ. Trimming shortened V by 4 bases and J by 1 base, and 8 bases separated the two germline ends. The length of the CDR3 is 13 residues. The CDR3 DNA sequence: TGCGCCAGCAGCGCAAGACAGAACACTGAAGCTTTCTTT. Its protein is CASSARQNTEAFF.

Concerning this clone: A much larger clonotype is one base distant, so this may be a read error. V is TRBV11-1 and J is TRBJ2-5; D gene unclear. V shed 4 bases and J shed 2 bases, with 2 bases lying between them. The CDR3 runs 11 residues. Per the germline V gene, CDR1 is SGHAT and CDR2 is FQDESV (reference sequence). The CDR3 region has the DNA TGTGCCAGCAGCTCACAAGAGACCCAGTACTTC. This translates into CASSSQETQYF.

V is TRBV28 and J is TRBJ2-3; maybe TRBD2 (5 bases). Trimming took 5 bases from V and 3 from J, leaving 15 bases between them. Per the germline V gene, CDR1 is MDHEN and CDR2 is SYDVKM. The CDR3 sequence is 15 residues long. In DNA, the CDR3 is TGTGCCAGCAGTAGTTTGGGCCGGGGAACAGATACGCAGTATTTT. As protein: CASSSLGRGTDTQYF.

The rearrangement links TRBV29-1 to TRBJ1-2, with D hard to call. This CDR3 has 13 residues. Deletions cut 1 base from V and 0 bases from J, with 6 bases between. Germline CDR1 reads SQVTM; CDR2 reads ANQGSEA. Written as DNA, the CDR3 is TGCAGCGTTGAAGTGATAACTAACTATGGCTACACCTTC. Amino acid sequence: CSVEVITNYGYTF.

The CDR3: CASSYGGARGNGYTF. The CDR3 DNA reads TGCGCCAGCAGCTATGGAGGAGCCAGGGGTAATGGCTACACCTTC. The rearrangement links TRBV5-1 to TRBJ1-2; tentative D call: TRBD1 (6 bases). The V gene lost 3 bases and the J gene lost 6 bases, with 18 bases spanning the gap. The germline CDR1 and CDR2 sequences are SGHRS and YFSETQ. The CDR3 consists of 15 residues.